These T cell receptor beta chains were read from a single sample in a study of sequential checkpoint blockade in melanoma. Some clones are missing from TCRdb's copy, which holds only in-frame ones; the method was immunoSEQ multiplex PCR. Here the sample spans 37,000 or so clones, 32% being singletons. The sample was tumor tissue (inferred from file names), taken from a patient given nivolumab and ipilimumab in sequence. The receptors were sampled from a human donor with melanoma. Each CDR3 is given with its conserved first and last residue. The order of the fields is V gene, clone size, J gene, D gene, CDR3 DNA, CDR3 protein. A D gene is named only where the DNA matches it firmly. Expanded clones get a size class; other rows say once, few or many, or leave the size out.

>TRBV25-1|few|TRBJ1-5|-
TGTGCCAGCAGTGTGGGGAATCAGCCCCAGCATTTT
CASSVGNQPQHF
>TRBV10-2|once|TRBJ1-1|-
TGCGCCAGCAGTGAGAAGGGACGGGGGAGGAACACTGAAGCTTTCTTT
CASSEKGRGRNTEAFF
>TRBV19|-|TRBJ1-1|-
TGTGCCAGTAGTATTTCGGGGGACACTGAAGCTTTCTTT
CASSISGDTEAFF
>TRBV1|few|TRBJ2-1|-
TGCACCAGCAGCCATGTCGATAGCGGGGGAGACAATGAGCAGTTCTTC
CTSSHVDSGGDNEQFF
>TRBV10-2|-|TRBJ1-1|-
TGCGCCAGCCAGGACACCTTCAACACTGAAGCTTTCTTT
CASQDTFNTEAFF
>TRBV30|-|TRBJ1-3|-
TGTGCCTGGAGTGTATGGACATACTCTGGGGGAAACACCATATATTTT
CAWSVWTYSGGNTIYF
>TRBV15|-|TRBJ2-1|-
TGTGCCACCAGCAGAGACCTGGTGGCTTATAATGAGCGGCAGTTCTTC
CATSRDLVAYNERQFF
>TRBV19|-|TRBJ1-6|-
TGTGCCAGTAGTTCCGAACGGGAAGGTACCTATAATTCACCCCTCCACTTT
CASSSEREGTYNSPLHF
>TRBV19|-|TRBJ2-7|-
TGTGCCAGTAGTATCGGGACGGGTGGCTACGAGCAGTACTTC
CASSIGTGGYEQYF
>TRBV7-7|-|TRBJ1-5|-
TGTGCCAGCAGCTTGGGGTCGACTCCGGGGAATCAGCCCCAGCATTTT
CASSLGSTPGNQPQHF
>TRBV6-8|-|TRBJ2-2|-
TGTGCCAGCAGCGCCCTGGCGAACACCGGGGAGCTGTTTTTT
CASSALANTGELFF
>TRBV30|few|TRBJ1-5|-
TGTGCCTGGAGTAGTCAGCCCAATCAGCCCCAGCATTTT
CAWSSQPNQPQHF
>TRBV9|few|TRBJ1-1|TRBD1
TGTGCCAGCAGCAGAAAGACACCGGGACAGGGGGACACTGAAGCTTTCTTT
CASSRKTPGQGDTEAFF
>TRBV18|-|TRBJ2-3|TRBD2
TGTGCCAGCTCACCAAGGACTAGCGGGGGGATGGATACGCAGTATTTT
CASSPRTSGGMDTQYF
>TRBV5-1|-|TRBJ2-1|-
TGCGCCAGCAGCCCCCAGCAGGGAGTCTACAATGAGCAGTTCTTC
CASSPQQGVYNEQFF
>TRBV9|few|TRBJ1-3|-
TGTGCCCGTCGGAGGAGGGTTCAGGGAAACACCATATATTTT
CARRRRVQGNTIYF
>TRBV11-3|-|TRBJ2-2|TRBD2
TGTGCCAGCAGCTTAGGCCAGACTAGCGGTGGGGAGCTGTTTTTT
CASSLGQTSGGELFF
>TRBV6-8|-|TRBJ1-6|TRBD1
TGTGCCAGCAGTGGGGGACAGGCGGTTAATTCACCCCTCCACTTT
CASSGGQAVNSPLHF
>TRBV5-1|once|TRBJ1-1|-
TGCGCCAGCAGCTTGGATTTGGTAGGCACTGAAGCTTTCTTT
CASSLDLVGTEAFF
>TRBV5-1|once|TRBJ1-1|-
TGCGCCAGCAGCCCGACCGGGGCAGACACTGAAGCTTTCTTT
CASSPTGADTEAFF
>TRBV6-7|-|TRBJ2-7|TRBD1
TGTGCCAGTTTACAGGGGGCTTTTTACGAGCAGTACTTC
CASLQGAFYEQYF
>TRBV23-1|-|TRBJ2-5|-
TGCGCCAGCAGCCGGGACTACCAAGAGACCCAGTACTTC
CASSRDYQETQYF